This TCR beta chain was observed in a study of blood T cell repertoires in COVID-19 (dated by TCRdb to about 2020). Looking at the study overall: Samples from collaborators originated in the United States, Italy and Spain and spanned both the acute and convalescent phases of COVID-19. Subjects who had been exposed to COVID-19, were actively infected with it, or had recovered from it provided the deeply sampled blood TCRbeta repertoires that made up the dataset. Nearly every sample came with metadata listing a de-identified subject ID, COVID-19 status, age in years and sex. The repertoires were made available in a free public database intended to serve as a resource for research on the immune response to SARS-CoV-2. The material from the prospective study consisted of cDNA or gDNA derived from T cells, B-cell-depleted T cells, or PBMCs. HLA class I and class II types, where available, came from metadata supplied by the sample provider rather than from assay-based typing. Samples came from the ongoing ImmuneRACE study (first 160 participants) plus 1,254 subjects from 6 global collaborators.

As regards this clone: Which antigen it targets is not known. It has no much larger one-base neighbor in the sample; base qualities were not kept.

The research as a whole found: How much clinical and demographic metadata was included differed by source and by participant, and the metadata was provided uncurated.

From V the trimming removes 0 bases and from J it removes 4 bases, while the gene matches leave 8 bases of the junction unaccounted for. CDR1 and CDR2 are drawn from the germline V gene: SGDLS, YYNGEE. Measured from the cysteine to the phenylalanine, the CDR3 is 17 residues long. The read is trimmed to its CDR3 DNA, 51 bases read in frame from base 1. TCRbeta CDR3 regions were amplified from genomic DNA using the immunoSEQ Assay, a bias-controlled multiplex PCR. Per the original workflow: The number of nucleated cells in each sample was estimated from the amplification of reference gene primers within the assay. To quantify the absolute abundance of each unique TCRbeta CDR3 rearrangement, sequence reads were collapsed and filtered. Productive Simpson clonality was computed per sample as the square root of Simpson's diversity index over productive rearrangements. Here the immuneACCESS table is served through TCRdb, limited to in-frame sequences with V and J called. Missing clones are a known gap in these copies; in checked studies unresolved V genes cover under half, and the rest lacks a known reason. V, J and clone size reflect that table, while D and trimming were determined from the DNA. The table for this sample lists about 210,000 clones; approximately 91% of them were counted only once. In total, the top ten clones hold 0.65% to 0.85% of the sample.

Whole blood was collected in K2EDTA tubes by collaborating institutions according to the institutions' own protocols. Collaborator samples were shipped for TCRbeta analysis as frozen whole blood, isolated PBMCs, or DNA extracted from either sample type. The receptor was isolated from a man aged 35 to 55 with acute or convalescent COVID-19. The rearranged segments are TRBV9 and TRBJ2-1; the central 9 bases match TRBD2. The specimen sequenced was peripheral blood. The CDR3 protein is CASSVESLAGTYNEQFF. The DNA is as follows: TGTGCCAGCAGCGTAGAGTCCCTAGCGGGGACTTACAATGAGCAGTTCTTC. The CDR3, completed at both ends by the reference TRBV9 and TRBJ2-1 genes, gives the full variable domain DSGVTQTPKHLITATGQRVTLRCSPRSGDLSVYWYQQSLDQGLQFLIQYYNGEERAKGNILERFSAQQFPDLHSELNLSSLELGDSALYFCASSVESLAGTYNEQFFGPGTRLTVL.